Sequencing of this T cell receptor (beta chain) was carried out in a study of blood T cell repertoires in COVID-19. Overall study context: Acute-phase and convalescent COVID-19 samples originated in the United States, Italy and Spain. Sample material is recorded as cDNA or gDNA derived from T cells, B-cell-depleted T cells, or PBMCs.

Germline V lookup: CDR1 DFQATT, CDR2 SNEGSKA (reference sequence). The CDR3 contains 11 residues. V was shortened by 7 bases and J by 8 bases, with 11 bases between the two germline ends. Authors' processing steps: Reference gene primers were amplified, and this amplification served to estimate nucleated cell counts. Assay: immunoSEQ multiplex PCR; the TCRdb copy retains only in-frame clones and omits some. That table gives V, J and clone size, and the DNA gave D and trimming. The sample gives about 150,000 clones, roughly 82% of which show up once; around 15% is in the top ten. Sequenced material: peripheral blood. This chain uses TRBV20-1 with TRBJ1-4, with D hard to call. The sequence was collected from a human donor with acute or convalescent COVID-19. The donor label of this sample is uncertain. The DNA of the CDR3 is TGCAGTGGGAGTCGGTGGGAAAAACTGTTTTTT. It is translated as CSGSRWEKLFF.